These 32 T cell receptor beta chains came from one sample sequenced in a study of cytomegalovirus exposure and HLA in healthy donors. 60 Vbeta and 13 Jbeta primers were used in PCR. The data were produced by immunoSEQ multiplex PCR, yet TCRdb's version contains in-frame clones alone and is incomplete. Among approximately 93,000 clones, around 80% were seen once, and the ten largest hold roughly 3.5%. The specimen was PBMCs. These receptors all stem from a male donor in good health and CMV-seropositive.

The chain is built from TRBV29-1 and TRBJ2-3; 7 bases align to TRBD1. V lost 3 bases and J lost 9; bases outside the gene matches: 12. The CDR3 has 14 amino acids. The germline gives CDR1 SQVTM, CDR2 ANQGSEA. The CDR3 region is CSVETVQGIGTQYF. The DNA for the CDR3 is TGCAGCGTTGAGACAGTACAGGGGATAGGGACGCAGTATTTT.

This clone was counted a few times. Additional DNA sequences in this sample encode the identical CDR3. This chain links TRBV5-1 with TRBJ1-1; D is uncertain. The V end was cut by 3 bases, the J end by 1 base, with 7 bases between. This CDR3 comprises 13 residues. The germline gives CDR1 SGHRS, CDR2 YFSETQ. CDR3 DNA sequence: TGCGCCAGCAGCTCCCCGGGGAACACTGAAGCTTTCTTT. Amino acid sequence: CASSSPGNTEAFF.

In DNA, the CDR3 is TGTGCCAGCAGTCCACATCGGAGGGCGGAAGCTTTCTTT. It yields the protein CASSPHRRAEAFF. The V call is TRBV6-5, the J call TRBJ1-1; no clear D. The V gene lost 5 bases and the J gene lost 8 bases, with 15 bases spanning the gap. Germline lookup yields CDR1 MNHEY and CDR2 SVGAGI. The CDR3 runs to 13 residues.

The rearrangement joins TRBV6-5 to TRBJ2-7; D perhaps matches TRBD1 (6 bases). This CDR3 spans 13 amino acids. CDR1 is MNHEY and CDR2 is SVGAGI in the germline V gene. Trimming removed 7 bases at V and 1 base at J, with 11 bases between. CDR3 region: CASTGDWSYEQYF. The CDR3 region has the DNA TGTGCCAGCACAGGGGATTGGTCCTACGAGCAGTACTTC.

The chain couples TRBV5-1 to TRBJ1-5; perhaps TRBD1 as D (6 bases). Germline lookup yields CDR1 SGHRS and CDR2 YFSETQ. V gave up 6 bases and J gave up 0 bases, with 16 bases separating them. The CDR3 totals 16 residues. For the CDR3, the DNA is TGCGCCAGCAAGGGACAACTAAACCATAGCAATCAGCCCCAGCATTTT. This gives the protein CASKGQLNHSNQPQHF. Using reference TRBV5-1 and TRBJ1-5 for the parts outside the CDR3, the full variable domain is KAGVTQTPRYLIKTRGQQVTLSCSPISGHRSVSWYQQTPGQGLQFLFEYFSETQRNKGNFPGRFSGRQFSNSRSEMNVSTLELGDSALYLCASKGQLNHSNQPQHFGDGTRLSIL.

V and J are TRBV9 and TRBJ1-4; D is uncertain. Trimming removed 5 bases from V and 5 bases from J, with 13 bases in between. CDR1 is SGDLS, CDR2 YYNGEE, per germline. CDR3 length equals 14 residues. The CDR3 DNA reads as TGTGCCAGCAGTCGACCAGGTGCCAATGAAAAACTGTTTTTT. This encodes CASSRPGANEKLFF.

The V call is TRBV6-6, the J call TRBJ1-1, with D perhaps matching TRBD1 (6 bases). The CDR3 has 14 residues. Per germline, CDR1 MNHNY and CDR2 SVGAGI (reference sequence). Trimming left V 10 bases short and J 3 bases short, with 18 bases between. CDR3 in amino acids: CAISDRAIYTEAFF. The DNA of the CDR3 is TGTGCCATCTCGGACAGAGCCATCTACACTGAAGCTTTCTTT.

CDR3: CASSPTGTGNTIYF. The CDR3 DNA reads TGCGCCAGCAGCCCCACAGGGACTGGAAACACCATATATTTT. The chain combines TRBV5-1 with TRBJ1-3, with D possibly being TRBD1 (6 bases). CDR1 SGHRS and CDR2 YFSETQ come from the germline V gene. V lost 4 bases and J 2 bases, leaving 10 bases between the germline ends. This CDR3 has 14 residues.

The chain has TRBV19 and TRBJ1-1; weak D call: TRBD1 (6 bases). The V gene's germline CDR1 is LNHDA and CDR2 SQIVND (reference sequence). The V end lost 2 bases, the J end lost 3 bases, and 19 bases lay between the germline ends. This CDR3 is built from 17 residues. CDR3 loop: CASSISGTLTGDTEAFF. CDR3 nucleotide sequence: TGTGCCAGTAGTATATCCGGGACACTAACTGGGGACACTGAAGCTTTCTTT.

The chain has TRBV6-5 and TRBJ1-1; TRBD1 is a possible D gene (6 bases). The CDR3 is 15 residues long. V was clipped by 6 bases and J by 2 bases, with 16 bases between them. Germline loops: CDR1 MNHEY, CDR2 SVGAGI. CDR3 bases: TGTGCCAGCAGATTTAGACAGGTCAAAAACACTGAAGCTTTCTTT. This codes for CASRFRQVKNTEAFF.

The chain couples TRBV4-1 to TRBJ2-5, with TRBD2 identical over 8 bases. Per the germline V gene, CDR1 is MGHRA and CDR2 is YSYEKL. The ends lost 2 bases at V and 2 bases at J; junction bases unmatched: 4. This CDR3 has 15 residues. CDR3 loop: CASSQTQRGQETQYF. CDR3 DNA sequence: TGCGCCAGCAGCCAAACCCAGCGGGGGCAAGAGACCCAGTACTTC.

The V gene is TRBV5-1, the J gene TRBJ1-5, with 9 bases lining up with TRBD1. Germline V gene lookup returns CDR1 SGHRS and CDR2 YFSETQ. The J segment lost 4 bases and the V segment lost 4 bases, leaving 3 bases of the junction unmatched. The CDR3 is 14 residues long. The CDR3: CASSLGTGNQPQHF. The CDR3 DNA follows: TGCGCCAGCAGCCTAGGGACAGGGAATCAGCCCCAGCATTTT.

The rearrangement links TRBV19 to TRBJ1-5; 7 positions agree with TRBD1. V lost 2 bases, J lost 1 base, and 8 bases stayed unmatched. Looked up from germline, CDR1 is LNHDA and CDR2 is SQIVND (reference sequence). The CDR3 is 17 amino acids. CDR3 sequence (DNA): TGTGCCAGTAGTATATTCGGAACAGGGGCCAGCAATCAGCCCCAGCATTTT. Protein sequence: CASSIFGTGASNQPQHF.

The CDR3 loop reads CASSLGQGASYEQYF. Written as DNA, the CDR3 is TGCGCCAGCAGCCTCGGACAGGGGGCCTCCTACGAGCAGTACTTC. This rearrangement joins TRBV4-1 to TRBJ2-7; 11 bases are shared with TRBD1. The V gene's germline CDR1 is MGHRA and CDR2 YSYEKL. With 4 bases clipped from V and 0 bases from J, the junction kept 2 bases outside the gene matches. This CDR3 is 15 amino acids long.

The chain employs TRBV27 and TRBJ2-1, with 10 bases lining up with TRBD2. CDR3 length: 14 residues. V shed 3 bases, J shed 8 bases, and the junction held 4 bases outside the gene matches. Germline-derived CDR1 and CDR2 are MNHEY and SMNVEV (reference sequence). CDR3 sequence (DNA): TGTGCCAGCAGTTTTGGTCTAGCGGGGGATGAGCAGTTCTTC. Translating it yields CASSFGLAGDEQFF.

The CDR3 region has the DNA TGTGCCAGCCTATCTATCGGCTCCTACGAGCAGTACTTC. It translates to CASLSIGSYEQYF. The chain couples TRBV6-1 to TRBJ2-7; no clear D. Germline loops: CDR1 MNHNS, CDR2 SASEGT. The CDR3 covers 13 residues. V lost 8 bases and J lost 0, with 11 bases in between.

The chain carries TRBV19 and TRBJ1-5, with 8 positions matching TRBD1. Trimming removed 6 bases from V and 4 bases from J; junction bases left unmatched: 5. Germline V lookup: CDR1 LNHDA, CDR2 SQIVND (reference sequence). The length of the CDR3 is 14 residues. CDR3 sequence (DNA): TGTGCCAGTAGCCGTACAGGGGGAAATCAGCCCCAGCATTTT. Its protein product is CASSRTGGNQPQHF.

This sequence joins TRBV6-5 and TRBJ1-1, with D perhaps TRBD1 (6 bases). Germline V gene lookup returns CDR1 MNHEY and CDR2 SVGAGI. V was clipped by 2 bases and J by 0 bases, with 13 bases between them. The CDR3 spans 16 residues. CDR3 sequence reads: CASSYTPGQLNTEAFF. DNA for the CDR3: TGTGCCAGCAGTTACACCCCGGGACAACTGAACACTGAAGCTTTCTTT.

CDR3 in amino acids: CASSFRLGGNYGYTF. The CDR3 DNA reads TGTGCCAGCAGTTTCCGGTTAGGCGGCAACTATGGCTACACCTTC. This chain links TRBV27 with TRBJ1-2; D gene unclear. Per germline, CDR1 MNHEY and CDR2 SMNVEV (reference sequence). CDR3 length: 15 residues. Trimming left V 3 bases short and J 2 bases short, with 13 bases between.

This clone has just a few counts. The rearrangement uses TRBV10-2 and TRBJ1-1; TRBD1 matches 8 bases. The CDR3 is made up of 12 amino acids. The germline gives CDR1 WSHSY, CDR2 SAAADI. Losses at the gene ends were 6 bases for V and 7 bases for J; bases not matched to a gene: 4. CDR3 protein: CASSLGQGEAFF. In DNA, the CDR3 is TGCGCCAGCAGCCTAGGACAGGGTGAAGCTTTCTTT.

The rearrangement uses TRBV7-9 and TRBJ2-1, with a weak D call TRBD2 (5 bases). This CDR3 is built from 15 residues. V gave up 3 bases and J gave up 2 bases, with 11 bases separating them. Looked up from germline, CDR1 is SEHNR and CDR2 is FQNEAQ (reference sequence). CDR3 sequence reads: CASSFKRHPYNEQFF. CDR3 DNA sequence: TGTGCCAGCAGCTTCAAGCGGCACCCCTACAATGAGCAGTTCTTC.

V is TRBV5-4 and J is TRBJ1-2, with a possible D match to TRBD1 (5 bases). Per the germline V gene, CDR1 is SGHNT and CDR2 is YYREEE (reference sequence). The CDR3 has 14 amino acids. Trimming pared 4 bases from V and 5 bases from J, leaving 15 bases between. DNA of the CDR3: TGTGCCAGCAGCGATGGGACTGCCCCTTATGGCTACACCTTC. Amino acids: CASSDGTAPYGYTF.

The chain couples TRBV5-4 to TRBJ2-5, with D possibly matching TRBD1 (5 bases). TRBJ2-7 matches the DNA end more closely, so the J call is doubtful. CDR1 and CDR2 (germline): SGHNT, YYREEE (reference sequence). The CDR3 contains 13 residues. CDR3 DNA sequence: TGTGCCAGCAGCTTGCCAGGGAATACCGAGCAGTACTTC. Amino acids: CASSLPGNTEQYF.

This chain connects TRBV7-2 to TRBJ2-5, with D tentatively TRBD2 (6 bases). Trimming took off 1 base at V and 5 bases at J, with 14 bases between the two ends. The CDR3 length is 15 residues. The V gene's germline CDR1 is SGHTA and CDR2 FQGNSA. Here the CDR3 DNA reads TGTGCCAGCAGCTTAGGCGGGGCCTTGAGGGAGACCCAGTACTTC. Residues: CASSLGGALRETQYF. Full variable domain (remainder filled in from reference TRBV7-2 and TRBJ2-5): GAGVSQSPSNKVTEKGKDVELRCDPISGHTALYWYRQSLGQGLEFLIYFQGNSAPDKSGLPSDRFSAERTGGSVSTLTIQRTQQEDSAVYLCASSLGGALRETQYFGPGTRLLVL.

The chain recombines TRBV5-1 with TRBJ2-1; D is possibly TRBD1 (5 bases). Germline CDR1 SGHRS, CDR2 YFSETQ. The length of the CDR3 is 15 residues. The V gene lost 0 bases and the J gene lost 6 bases, with 13 bases spanning the gap. Written as DNA, the CDR3 is TGCGCCAGCAGCTTGGTGGCAGGGAATGTCAATGAGCAGTTCTTC. Translation gives CASSLVAGNVNEQFF.

The chain recombines TRBV4-2 with TRBJ2-1, with 8 bases identical to TRBD2. The CDR3 consists of 17 residues. Germline V gene lookup returns CDR1 LGHNA and CDR2 YNFKEQ. Losses at the gene ends were 1 base for V and 7 bases for J; bases not matched to a gene: 12. The CDR3: CASSQGARGASFNEQFF. In nucleotides, the CDR3 is TGTGCCAGCAGCCAAGGGGCGCGGGGGGCCTCGTTTAATGAGCAGTTCTTC.

This clone turned up a few times. The gene calls are TRBV7-8 and TRBJ1-2; weak D call: TRBD1 (5 bases). V was pared by 5 bases and J by 2 bases, with 15 bases between. Germline V gene lookup returns CDR1 SGHVS and CDR2 FQNEAQ. The CDR3 contains 15 residues. CDR3: CASSPSDSLNYGYTF. Written as DNA, the CDR3 is TGTGCCAGCAGCCCTTCCGACAGTTTGAACTATGGCTACACCTTC.

The chain joins TRBV11-2 to TRBJ1-4; D remains ambiguous. Trimming took off 1 base at V and 8 bases at J, with 5 bases between the two ends. Germline-derived CDR1 and CDR2 are SGHAT and FQNNGV. This CDR3 spans 12 amino acids. The CDR3 region is CASSLVREKLFF. DNA of the CDR3: TGTGCCAGCAGCTTAGTCCGGGAAAAACTGTTTTTT.

This clone has just a few counts. The chain recombines TRBV5-1 with TRBJ1-2; 7 bases agree with TRBD1. Germline V lookup: CDR1 SGHRS, CDR2 YFSETQ. With 3 bases clipped from V and 7 bases from J, the junction kept 12 bases outside the gene matches. This CDR3 is 15 amino acids long. The CDR3 sequence: CASSWDLTGAIGYTF. The CDR3 DNA is TGCGCCAGCAGCTGGGACTTAACAGGGGCGATTGGCTACACCTTC.

The sample holds one count of this clone. J is TRBJ1-5 and V is TRBV30; D unclear. Germline V gene lookup returns CDR1 GTSNPN and CDR2 SVGIG (reference sequence). The length of the CDR3 is 15 residues. V lost 1 base, J lost 3 bases, and 13 bases lay in between. In DNA form, the CDR3 reads TGTGCCTGGAGTGACGGAGGTGGATCCAATCAGCCCCAGCATTTT. This gives the protein CAWSDGGGSNQPQHF.

V is TRBV19 and J is TRBJ2-1; 7 bases are a match to TRBD1. After removal of 6 bases from V and 0 bases from J, the junction contained 8 bases not matched to a gene. This CDR3 has 16 residues. Germline values: CDR1 LNHDA, CDR2 SQIVND (reference sequence). DNA for the CDR3: TGTGCCAGTAGAGCAAGACAGGGAATCTCCTACAATGAGCAGTTCTTC. Translation gives CASRARQGISYNEQFF.

The genes are TRBV19 and TRBJ1-5, with 11 bases lining up with TRBD1. V was pared by 4 bases and J by 7 bases, with 9 bases of the junction left unmatched. The CDR3 contains 16 residues. Germline V gene lookup returns CDR1 LNHDA and CDR2 SQIVND (reference sequence). For the CDR3, the DNA is TGTGCCAGTAGTAGCGGGGGACAGGGGGTAGCGCAGCCCCAGCATTTT. Translating it yields CASSSGGQGVAQPQHF.